This T cell receptor (beta chain) was sequenced in a study of shared clonotypes between healthy human individuals. Authors' analysis steps: ImmunoSEQ output held junction-only sequences without quality scores, so filtering differed. Libraries were prepared by immunoSEQ multiplex PCR; TCRdb keeps only in-frame clonotypes and omits some of them. V and J calls and clone size are given by that table; D and trimming were obtained from the DNA. Of fewer than 550,000 clones listed, nearly 80% are singletons. All of the donors resided in Nashville, Tennessee, and each was a Caucasian adult. This TCR was recovered from a woman between 40 and 55 years old in good health. Some clones in this sample may be carry-over from other donors' samples. Sequenced: PBMCs.

In DNA, the CDR3 is TGTGCCAGCAGTTTCGGGACAGGAGAAACCGGGGAGCTGTTTTTT. Its protein is CASSFGTGETGELFF. The chain employs TRBV28 and TRBJ2-2; 8 nucleotides line up with TRBD1. The V gene's germline CDR1 is MDHEN and CDR2 SYDVKM. The length of the CDR3 is 15 residues. V lost 3 bases and J lost 5; bases outside the gene matches: 5.